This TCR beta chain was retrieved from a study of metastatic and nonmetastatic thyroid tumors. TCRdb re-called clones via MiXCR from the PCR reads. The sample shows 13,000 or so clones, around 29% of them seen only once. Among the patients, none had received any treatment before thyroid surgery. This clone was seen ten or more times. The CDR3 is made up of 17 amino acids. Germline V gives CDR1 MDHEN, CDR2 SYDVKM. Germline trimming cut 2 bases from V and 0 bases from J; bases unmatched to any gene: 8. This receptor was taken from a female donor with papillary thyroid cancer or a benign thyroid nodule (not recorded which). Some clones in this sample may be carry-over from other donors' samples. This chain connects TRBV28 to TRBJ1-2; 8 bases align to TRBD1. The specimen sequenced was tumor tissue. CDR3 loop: CASSLRQGWNTNYGYTF. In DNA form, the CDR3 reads TGTGCCAGCAGTTTACGACAGGGGTGGAATACTAACTATGGCTACACCTTC.